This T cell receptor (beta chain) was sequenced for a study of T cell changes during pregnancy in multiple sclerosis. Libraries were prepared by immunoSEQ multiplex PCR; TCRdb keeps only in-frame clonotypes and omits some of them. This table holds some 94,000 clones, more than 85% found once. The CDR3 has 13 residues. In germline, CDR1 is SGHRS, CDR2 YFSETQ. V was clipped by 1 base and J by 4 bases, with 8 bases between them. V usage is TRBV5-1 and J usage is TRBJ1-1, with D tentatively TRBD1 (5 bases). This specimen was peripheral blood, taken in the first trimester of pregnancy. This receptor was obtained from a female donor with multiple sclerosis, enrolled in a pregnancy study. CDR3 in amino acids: CASSLTQGTEAFF. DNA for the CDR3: TGCGCCAGCAGCTTGACGCAGGGCACTGAAGCTTTCTTT.